One and the same sample provided the 21 T cell receptor beta chains below, sequenced in a study of cytomegalovirus exposure and HLA in healthy donors. PCR used 60 Vbeta primers and 13 Jbeta primers. TCRdb's table, derived via immunoSEQ multiplex PCR, lists solely in-frame clones and lacks some. The top ten clones hold 2.2% of a sample with around 150,000 clones, approximately 77% of them seen once. The sample comprised PBMCs. The receptors shown here come from a man in his forties or fifties in good health and CMV-seropositive.

This chain connects TRBV30 to TRBJ1-1; possibly TRBD1 for D (6 bases). Germline CDR1 is GTSNPN and CDR2 is SVGIG (reference sequence). V gave up 5 bases and J gave up 7 bases, with 14 bases separating them. The CDR3 runs 12 residues. CDR3: CAWGAGVGEAFF. The CDR3 nucleotides read TGTGCCTGGGGGGCAGGGGTGGGTGAAGCTTTCTTT.

This clone was seen just once. This sequence joins TRBV7-9 and TRBJ1-2; D gene unclear. This CDR3 is built from 14 residues. The germline gives CDR1 SEHNR, CDR2 FQNEAQ (reference sequence). Between the trimmed V and J ends, which lost 10 bases and 1 base, there was a span of 16 bases. The CDR3 region has the DNA TGTGCCAACTCCCTAATAAGCGGTAACTATGGCTACACCTTC. Amino acid sequence: CANSLISGNYGYTF.

The chain recombines TRBV4-1 with TRBJ1-1; D not resolved. V gave up 4 bases and J gave up 1 base, with 13 bases separating them. The CDR3 totals 15 residues. CDR1 is MGHRA, CDR2 YSYEKL, per germline. CDR3 residues: CASSRTAVENTEAFF. Here the CDR3 DNA reads TGCGCCAGCAGCCGAACCGCGGTAGAGAACACTGAAGCTTTCTTT.

This clone was observed a handful of times. V usage is TRBV27 and J usage is TRBJ2-7; the match to TRBD1 covers 11 bases. The CDR3 runs 15 residues. The germline CDR1 and CDR2 sequences are MNHEY and SMNVEV (reference sequence). The trim removed 6 bases at V and 2 bases at J, leaving 6 bases unmatched. The CDR3 nucleotides read TGTGCCAGCAGCTCGGGACAGGGGGAGACCTACGAGCAGTACTTC. Translated, it gives CASSSGQGETYEQYF.

The chain is built from TRBV7-2 and TRBJ2-1; 11 positions agree with TRBD1. Trimming cost V 5 bases and J 3 bases; bases outside gene matches: 3. The CDR3 length is 15 residues. Germline V gene lookup returns CDR1 SGHTA and CDR2 FQGNSA. The CDR3 loop is CASSGQGASYNEQFF. In nucleotides, the CDR3 is TGTGCCAGCAGCGGACAGGGGGCAAGCTACAATGAGCAGTTCTTC.

V is TRBV4-3 and J is TRBJ1-1; maybe TRBD1 (6 bases). Trimming took 3 bases from V and 5 from J, leaving 16 bases between them. The germline gives CDR1 LGHNA, CDR2 YSLEER. The CDR3 loop spans 15 amino acids. The CDR3 DNA reads as TGCGCCAGCAGCCAGTTTAGACAGGACGGGACTGAAGCTTTCTTT. Translating it yields CASSQFRQDGTEAFF.

CDR3 nucleotides: TGCAGCGGGACAGGGGGGGGAAATGAGCAGTTCTTC. This gives the protein CSGTGGGNEQFF. The chain carries TRBV29-1 and TRBJ2-1; TRBD1 agrees at 10 bases. V shed 7 bases and J 7 bases; nucleotides not matched to a gene: 4. CDR1 is SQVTM and CDR2 is ANQGSEA in the germline V gene. This CDR3 spans 12 amino acids.

The chain employs TRBV9 and TRBJ1-5; 7 bases match TRBD1. The CDR3 has 15 amino acids. CDR1 is SGDLS and CDR2 is YYNGEE in the germline V gene. The V gene end was trimmed by 0 bases and the J gene end by 3 bases; junction bases not matched to a gene: 3. The CDR3 loop reads CASSVGDSNNQPQHF. The DNA of the CDR3 is TGTGCCAGCAGCGTAGGGGACAGCAACAATCAGCCCCAGCATTTT.

This sequence joins TRBV12-5 and TRBJ2-7; D may be TRBD2 (6 bases). The CDR3 consists of 14 residues. Germline values: CDR1 LGHNT, CDR2 FRNRAP. V was trimmed by 6 bases and J by 4 bases, leaving 16 bases between them. CDR3 nucleotides: TGTGCTAGTGGGTCTCCCTACGGGGGATACGAGCAGTACTTC. Its translation is CASGSPYGGYEQYF.

This clone was seen just once. The chain has TRBV6-4 and TRBJ2-1; 9 bases are shared with TRBD2. Losses at the gene ends were 5 bases for V and 4 bases for J; bases not matched to a gene: 6. This CDR3 is built from 15 residues. Germline-derived CDR1 and CDR2 are MRHNA and SNTAGT. CDR3 nucleotide sequence: TGTGCCAGCAGTTCTCTAGCGGGGCCGTACAATGAGCAGTTCTTC. Protein sequence: CASSSLAGPYNEQFF.

Only a few counts were recorded for this clone. The chain couples TRBV28 to TRBJ2-7, with 10 nucleotides matching TRBD1. CDR1 and CDR2 (germline): MDHEN, SYDVKM. V was pared by 8 bases and J by 3 bases, with 10 bases of the junction left unmatched. This CDR3 contains 15 residues. As DNA, the CDR3 is TGTGCCAGCGCGCAGGGACAGGGGAATGTCTACGAGCAGTACTTC. As protein: CASAQGQGNVYEQYF.

The genes are TRBV11-3 and TRBJ1-5, with a tentative D call TRBD1 (6 bases). The CDR3 extends over 19 amino acids. The V end was cut by 2 bases, the J end by 0 bases, with 20 bases between. Germline-derived CDR1 and CDR2 are SGHNT and YENEEA. The CDR3 DNA sequence: TGTGCCAGCAGCTTACCTGCTCCTGGGGGACATCTTAGCAATCAGCCCCAGCATTTT. Protein sequence: CASSLPAPGGHLSNQPQHF.

The rearrangement links TRBV14 to TRBJ2-7; D is possibly TRBD1 (6 bases). The ends were cut back, 4 bases at V and 4 bases at J, with 14 bases in the middle. The V gene's germline CDR1 is SGHDN and CDR2 FVKESK. This CDR3 comprises 14 residues. The CDR3 nucleotides read TGTGCCAGCAGCCGGCTACAGGGAAAATACGAGCAGTACTTC. Its translation is CASSRLQGKYEQYF. Full variable domain (outside the CDR3, taken from reference TRBV14 and TRBJ2-7): EAGVTQFPSHSVIEKGQTVTLRCDPISGHDNLYWYRRVMGKEIKFLLHFVKESKQDESGMPNNRFLAERTGGTYSTLKVQPAELEDSGVYFCASSRLQGKYEQYFGPGTRLTVT.

For the CDR3, the DNA is TGTGCCAGCAGTGCAGCAGGGAGGGGGGGCTATGGCTACACCTTC. Protein: CASSAAGRGGYGYTF. This chain uses TRBV2 with TRBJ1-2, with D possibly matching TRBD1 (6 bases). The CDR3 length is 15 residues. Trimming took off 4 bases at V and 4 bases at J, with 16 bases between the two ends. The germline V gene has CDR1 SNHLY and CDR2 FYNNEI.

This rearrangement joins TRBV10-1 to TRBJ1-1, with a tentative D call TRBD1 (6 bases). This CDR3 is 14 amino acids long. Germline V gene lookup returns CDR1 WNHNN and CDR2 SYGVQD (reference sequence). Trimming took 3 bases from V and 7 from J, leaving 15 bases between them. CDR3 protein: CASSEPGGSGEAFF. CDR3 nucleotide sequence: TGCGCCAGCAGTGAACCTGGGGGCTCGGGTGAAGCTTTCTTT.

The sample holds a few counts of this clone. The chain joins TRBV6-6 to TRBJ2-7; TRBD1 is a possible D gene (5 bases). CDR1 MNHNY and CDR2 SVGAGI come from the germline V gene (reference sequence). The length of the CDR3 is 12 residues. V lost 6 bases and J 3 bases, leaving 9 bases between the germline ends. The CDR3, as DNA: TGTGCCAGCAGGGAGACAGTCTACGAGCAGTACTTC. This encodes CASRETVYEQYF.

The chain uses TRBV5-6 and TRBJ2-7, with 10 bases matching TRBD2. Germline V CDR1 and CDR2: SGHDT, YYEEEE. J gave up 5 bases and V 3 bases, and 11 bases lay outside the gene matches. This CDR3 is built from 16 residues. The CDR3 region is CASSSVAGGSANEQYF. The CDR3 bases are TGTGCCAGCAGCTCCGTAGCGGGGGGTTCAGCCAACGAGCAGTACTTC.

The rearrangement uses TRBV4-1 and TRBJ1-1; D is perhaps TRBD1 (6 bases). The CDR3 covers 14 residues. The V end was cut by 4 bases, the J end by 3 bases, with 12 bases between. Germline loops: CDR1 MGHRA, CDR2 YSYEKL. The CDR3 nucleotides read TGCGCCAGCAGCCGGGCCGGACAGTACACTGAAGCTTTCTTT. This gives the protein CASSRAGQYTEAFF.

The rearrangement joins TRBV27 to TRBJ1-5; tentatively, D is TRBD1 (5 bases). The CDR3 is 13 amino acids. V was shortened by 8 bases and J by 4 bases, with 12 bases between the two germline ends. CDR1 and CDR2 (germline): MNHEY, SMNVEV (reference sequence). DNA for the CDR3: TGTGCCAGCGGGGGGAACGCGAATCAGCCCCAGCATTTT. Translated: CASGGNANQPQHF.

This clone was picked up one time. DNA of the CDR3: TGCAGCGTTCAGGGACTAGCGGGGACCACAGATACGCAGTATTTT. This encodes CSVQGLAGTTDTQYF. This rearrangement joins TRBV29-1 to TRBJ2-3, with TRBD2 matching 13 bases. This CDR3 spans 15 amino acids. The ends lost 5 bases at V and 2 bases at J; junction bases unmatched: 4. Germline CDR1 is SQVTM and CDR2 is ANQGSEA.

This clone came up once. The chain combines TRBV5-1 with TRBJ1-4; D is unclear. Germline-derived CDR1 and CDR2 are SGHRS and YFSETQ. V shed 0 bases and J shed 8 bases, with 14 bases lying between them. The length of the CDR3 is 15 residues. CDR3 protein: CASSLGQAPSEKLFF. The CDR3 coding sequence is TGCGCCAGCAGCTTGGGGCAGGCCCCCAGCGAAAAACTGTTTTTT.